This T cell receptor beta chain was identified in a study of shared clonotypes between healthy human individuals. Regarding the study as a whole: In a few donors, around 5% of naive CD4 clonotypes appeared in common. Unshared clonotypes carried lower generation probabilities than those common to all four donors.

A CD45RA+ naive subset and a CD45RA-negative memory subset were split from CD4+ cells. Turning to this clone: The antigen is not known. Other DNA sequences in the sample encode the same CDR3.

Germline CDR1 reads MNHEY; CDR2 reads SVGAGI. CDR3 length equals 15 residues. V gave up 4 bases and J gave up 3 bases; unmatched junction bases: 5. The data were produced by immunoSEQ multiplex PCR, yet TCRdb's version contains in-frame clones alone and is incomplete. This table holds 2 million to 2.5 million clones, approximately 94% found once. The chain is built from TRBV6-5 and TRBJ2-7; 11 bases match TRBD2. This sequence was found in a man aged 18 to 30 in good health. Sequencing input: naive CD4+ T cells sorted from blood. Subset meaning: CD45RA+ positively selected. CDR3 sequence reads: CASSSSGTSGYEQYF. The CDR3 coding sequence is TGTGCCAGCAGTTCCTCCGGGACTAGCGGCTACGAGCAGTACTTC.